The next 5 T cell receptor beta chains were all read from a single sample in a study of shared clonotypes between healthy human individuals. Generated by immunoSEQ multiplex PCR, the TCRdb table keeps only in-frame clones and is missing some. The repertoire has 550,000 to 850,000 clones, 74% of them found once; the top ten carry about 1.8%. Sequenced input: memory CD4+ T cells sorted from blood. Subset here: CD45RA-negative fraction. All receptors derive from a woman in her twenties or thirties in good health.

This clone has more than one count but fewer than ten. This sequence joins TRBV19 and TRBJ1-2; 9 bases map to TRBD1. The CDR3 runs to 13 residues. J gave up 5 bases and V 8 bases, and 6 bases lay outside the gene matches. Germline V gives CDR1 LNHDA, CDR2 SQIVND (reference sequence). In DNA, the CDR3 is TGTGCCAGTCTAACCGGGACAGGGTATGGCTACACCTTC. It yields the protein CASLTGTGYGYTF.

The V and J genes are TRBV28 and TRBJ1-4; D is perhaps TRBD1 (5 bases). CDR3 length equals 16 residues. CDR1 and CDR2 (germline): MDHEN, SYDVKM. Trimming cost V 3 bases and J 0 bases, with 11 bases left between them. This CDR3 is CASSFSGASTNEKLFF. In nucleotides, the CDR3 is TGTGCCAGCAGTTTCTCCGGGGCCTCAACTAATGAAAAACTGTTTTTT.

The CDR3 protein is CASSIGEDTEAFF. The CDR3 DNA reads TGTGCCAGCAGCATCGGGGAGGACACTGAAGCTTTCTTT. The rearrangement joins TRBV11-2 to TRBJ1-1; no definite D call. V lost 5 bases and J 3 bases, leaving 10 bases between the germline ends. The CDR3 loop spans 13 amino acids. Germline CDR1 reads SGHAT; CDR2 reads FQNNGV.

This chain joins TRBV5-8 and TRBJ1-4; D possibly corresponds to TRBD1 (6 bases). This CDR3 comprises 15 residues. The germline V gene has CDR1 SGHTS and CDR2 YDEGEE. V lost 0 bases and J 8 bases, leaving 14 bases between the germline ends. The CDR3 here is CASSLGDQGHEKLFF. The CDR3 DNA follows: TGTGCCAGCAGCTTGGGGGACCAGGGGCACGAAAAACTGTTTTTT.

The chain has TRBV14 and TRBJ1-2; tentatively, D is TRBD1 (5 bases). From germline, CDR1 is SGHDN and CDR2 FVKESK. CDR3 size: 17 residues. V lost 4 bases and J 3 bases, leaving 21 bases between the germline ends. CDR3 bases: TGTGCCAGCAGCCCACATCCAGGACGGGCGGGGGACTATGGCTACACCTTC. Translation gives CASSPHPGRAGDYGYTF.